The 21 T cell receptor beta chains below were found in one sample sequenced in a study of blood T cell repertoires in COVID-19 (dated by TCRdb to 2019 to 2021). Libraries were built with the immunoSEQ multiplex PCR assay. TCRdb carries this immuneACCESS record with in-frame sequences only. Its versions omit some clonotypes, under half of them owing to an unresolved V gene in the studies checked, with the rest unexplained. The sample yields under 50,000 clones; 85% to 95% were counted once. The leading ten clones occupy roughly 1% of the sample. The sample consisted of peripheral blood. The source is a man between 60 and 70 years old with COVID-19, enrolled during active disease.

This sequence joins TRBV14 and TRBJ1-1, with D possibly TRBD1 on 5 matching bases. CDR3 length equals 14 residues. Germline V CDR1 and CDR2: SGHDN, FVKESK. V dropped 3 bases and J dropped 4 bases, with 12 bases sitting between them. The CDR3 nucleotides read TGTGCCAGCAGCCAGAGGACAACTGGCACTGAAGCTTTCTTT. Its translation: CASSQRTTGTEAFF.

This clone was counted once. The gene calls are TRBV7-2 and TRBJ2-1; the match to TRBD2 covers 7 bases. The CDR3 consists of 14 residues. Per germline, CDR1 SGHTA and CDR2 FQGNSA. With V trimmed by 0 bases and J by 10 bases, 6 bases remained unmatched. DNA for the CDR3: TGTGCCAGCAGCTTAGCCCGGGACTATTCGGAGCAGTTCTTC. The encoded protein is CASSLARDYSEQFF.

This clone showed up just a few times. Compared with germline, one end of the junction differs, possibly owing to a read error. This chain joins TRBV3-1 (or the pseudogene TRBV3-2) and TRBJ2-7; TRBD2 agrees at 9 bases. CDR1 is LGHDT and CDR2 is YNNKEL in the germline V gene (reference sequence). The CDR3 sequence is 14 residues long. The CDR3 is CASCQASGTYEQYF. CDR3 sequence (DNA): TGTGCCAGCTGCCAGGCTAGCGGGACCTACGAGCAGTACTTC.

This clone occurred once. This chain links TRBV27 with TRBJ1-2, with 9 bases aligning to TRBD1. This CDR3 region has 13 residues. The junction had 8 bases not matched to a gene; V was cut back by 6 bases and J by 9 bases. The V gene's germline CDR1 is MNHEY and CDR2 SMNVEV (reference sequence). In DNA form, the CDR3 reads TGTGCCAGCAGAGCCTCGGGACAGGGAAGCTACACCTTC. Its translation is CASRASGQGSYTF.

This clone was seen a single time. The V gene is TRBV3-1 (or the pseudogene TRBV3-2), the J gene TRBJ1-3, with 11 positions matching TRBD1. V was clipped by 4 bases and J by 6 bases; unmatched bases: 5. Germline-derived CDR1 and CDR2 are LGHDT and YNNKEL (reference sequence). The CDR3 has 15 residues. This chain's CDR3 is CASSPGTGGKNTIYF. The CDR3 DNA is TGTGCCAGCAGCCCCGGGACAGGGGGAAAAAACACCATATATTTT.

The rearrangement joins TRBV2 to TRBJ1-2, with TRBD1 matching over 7 bases. Trimming at V came to 6 bases and at J to 1 base, leaving 5 bases not matched to a gene. CDR3 size: 14 residues. Germline CDR1 reads SNHLY; CDR2 reads FYNNEI. The CDR3 nucleotides are TGTGCCAGCAGCGGGACAGAGGGTAACTATGGCTACACCTTC. Its protein is CASSGTEGNYGYTF.

This rearrangement joins TRBV20-1 to TRBJ2-1; 7 nucleotides align to TRBD2. Germline loops: CDR1 DFQATT, CDR2 SNEGSKA (reference sequence). Germline trimming cut 6 bases from V and 9 bases from J; bases unmatched to any gene: 5. The CDR3 is 11 residues long. The CDR3 spells CSAPLAREQFF. CDR3 sequence (DNA): TGCAGTGCCCCACTAGCGCGTGAGCAGTTCTTC.

CDR3 residues: CASSQEVDRGYYEQYF. For the CDR3, the DNA is TGTGCCAGCAGCCAAGAGGTGGACAGGGGCTATTACGAGCAGTACTTC. V gene TRBV4-2 combines with J gene TRBJ2-7, with 9 positions matching TRBD1. The CDR3 has 16 amino acids. Germline CDR1 is LGHNA and CDR2 is YNFKEQ. V lost 0 bases to trimming and J lost 4 bases; unmatched junction nucleotides: 7.

This rearrangement joins TRBV7-2 to TRBJ2-6, with unresolved D. V shed 7 bases and J shed 0 bases, with 4 bases lying between them. The CDR3 spans 13 residues. Per the germline V gene, CDR1 is SGHTA and CDR2 is FQGNSA. CDR3 DNA: TGTGCCAGCACCGGCTCTGGGGCCAACGTCCTGACTTTC. It encodes CASTGSGANVLTF.

The CDR3 DNA sequence: TGTGCCAGCAGTGACGGAGCCTATAGCAATCAGCCCCAGCATTTT. As protein: CASSDGAYSNQPQHF. The chain is built from TRBV27 and TRBJ1-5; D remains unclear. Between the trimmed V and J ends, which lost 5 bases and 0 bases, there was a span of 11 bases. This CDR3 is 15 amino acids long. Germline CDR1 is MNHEY and CDR2 is SMNVEV (reference sequence).

The chain joins TRBV7-9 to TRBJ2-4, with D possibly matching TRBD1 (6 bases). Germline-derived CDR1 and CDR2 are SEHNR and FQNEAQ (reference sequence). Trimming removed 7 bases at V and 0 bases at J, with 10 bases between. This CDR3 is built from 14 residues. DNA for the CDR3: TGTGCCAGCACCATACAGGGAGCCAAAAACATTCAGTACTTC. Translated, it gives CASTIQGAKNIQYF.

The chain combines TRBV19 with TRBJ2-7; 8 bases line up with TRBD2. The CDR3 consists of 14 residues. Per the germline V gene, CDR1 is LNHDA and CDR2 is SQIVND (reference sequence). With V trimmed by 3 bases and J by 2 bases, 3 bases remained unmatched. The DNA of the CDR3 is TGTGCCAGTAGTATTGTAGCGGGAACCTACGAGCAGTACTTC. Protein product: CASSIVAGTYEQYF. The full variable domain, in which reference TRBV19 and TRBJ2-7 provide the parts outside the CDR3, is DGGITQSPKYLFRKEGQNVTLSCEQNLNHDAMYWYRQDPGQGLRLIYYSQIVNDFQKGDIAEGYSVSREKKESFPLTVTSAQKNPTAFYLCASSIVAGTYEQYFGPGTRLTVT.

The chain combines TRBV29-1 with TRBJ1-2, with D tentatively TRBD1 (6 bases). Germline V CDR1 and CDR2: SQVTM, ANQGSEA. Trimming took off 5 bases at V and 6 bases at J, with 10 bases between the two ends. The CDR3 loop spans 11 amino acids. The CDR3 region has the DNA TGCAGCGTTCGGGGGGCGGATGGCTACACCTTC. Protein product: CSVRGADGYTF.

The chain is built from TRBV29-1 and TRBJ1-3; TRBD1 is a possible D gene (5 bases). V shed 7 bases and J shed 0 bases, with 16 bases lying between them. The CDR3 has 15 residues. CDR1 is SQVTM, CDR2 ANQGSEA, per germline. The CDR3 DNA sequence: TGCAGCGAGAAAGGGGAGGCCTGCTCTGGAAACACCATATATTTT. Translated: CSEKGEACSGNTIYF.

The rearrangement links TRBV7-8 to TRBJ1-2; TRBD1 might be the D (6 bases). Germline V CDR1 and CDR2: SGHVS, FQNEAQ. Trimming left V 5 bases short and J 8 bases short, with 24 bases between. The CDR3 loop spans 16 amino acids. As DNA, the CDR3 is TGTGCCAGCAGCGCCCAAGGACAGTTGTTAACTGAGGGCTACACCTTC. It codes for CASSAQGQLLTEGYTF.

The J gene is TRBJ2-1, the V gene TRBV6-5; a weak D match, TRBD1 (5 bases). This CDR3 is built from 15 residues. Trimming took off 6 bases at V and 0 bases at J, with 12 bases between the two ends. Germline loops: CDR1 MNHEY, CDR2 SVGAGI. The CDR3 sequence is CASSATASSYNEQFF. CDR3 bases: TGTGCCAGCAGCGCGACAGCGAGCTCCTACAATGAGCAGTTCTTC.

This chain uses TRBV2 with TRBJ1-3, with D unclear. Germline V gene data show CDR1 as SNHLY and CDR2 as FYNNEI. V shed 6 bases and J shed 0 bases, with 15 bases lying between them. This CDR3 has 16 residues. As DNA, the CDR3 is TGTGCCAGCAGGAGGAGAGGGCAGAGCTCTGGAAACACCATATATTTT. Encoded protein: CASRRRGQSSGNTIYF.

The CDR3 region is CASRVPGQFYNEQFF. CDR3 coding DNA: TGTGCCAGCAGAGTTCCGGGACAGTTCTACAATGAGCAGTTCTTC. V and J are TRBV5-5 and TRBJ2-1, with TRBD1 matching 7 bases. Germline assignment: CDR1 SGHKS and CDR2 YYEKEE (reference sequence). The CDR3 is 15 residues long. Trimming took 5 bases from V and 3 from J; bases not matched to a gene: 8.

The gene calls are TRBV28 and TRBJ2-1; D might be TRBD1 (5 bases). The CDR3 extends over 14 amino acids. Trimming shortened V by 2 bases and J by 8 bases, and 13 bases separated the two germline ends. The germline gives CDR1 MDHEN, CDR2 SYDVKM. CDR3 in amino acids: CASSLVRVGHEQFF. CDR3 DNA: TGTGCCAGCAGTTTAGTCAGGGTTGGGCATGAGCAGTTCTTC. The full variable domain, in which reference TRBV28 and TRBJ2-1 provide the parts outside the CDR3, is DVKVTQSSRYLVKRTGEKVFLECVQDMDHENMFWYRQDPGLGLRLIYFSYDVKMKEKGDIPEGYSVSREKKERFSLILESASTNQTSMYLCASSLVRVGHEQFFGPGTRLTVL.

This clone was detected only once. The DNA for the CDR3 is TGTGCCAGCTCACCACCCTCGGCCAGGGCTGAATATGGCTACACCTTC. Translated, it gives CASSPPSARAEYGYTF. The chain is built from TRBV18 and TRBJ1-2; D might be TRBD1 (5 bases). V lost 0 bases, J lost 5 bases, and 16 bases lay in between. Germline CDR1 is KGHSH and CDR2 is LQKENI. There are 16 residues in the CDR3.

The V and J genes are TRBV7-2 and TRBJ2-1; 9 nucleotides line up with TRBD1. Germline CDR1 is SGHTA and CDR2 is FQGNSA. J lost 2 bases, V lost 5 bases, and 4 bases had no gene match. The CDR3 runs 15 residues. The CDR3 DNA sequence: TGTGCCAGCAGCCCCGGACAGGGGACCTACAATGAGCAGTTCTTC. Translated: CASSPGQGTYNEQFF.